These 18 T cell receptor beta chains were all obtained from the same sample, sequenced in a study of OX40 agonist ivuxolimab in advanced cancers. Sequencing was performed with immunoSEQ multiplex PCR; in TCRdb, only in-frame clones are kept and a portion is missing. Among about 83,000 clones, around 84% were seen once, and the ten largest hold less than 9.5%. This sample comprised CD4+ or CD8+ T cells sorted from blood, obtained in a trial of the OX40 agonist ivuxolimab. These receptors came from an adult with an advanced solid tumor such as melanoma, head and neck, liver or kidney cancer.

The sample holds a few counts of this clone. The chain links TRBV27 to TRBJ2-1, with 7 bases aligning to TRBD2. The CDR3 is 20 residues long. V lost 1 base and J lost 7; bases outside the gene matches: 22. Looked up from germline, CDR1 is MNHEY and CDR2 is SMNVEV (reference sequence). The CDR3 region has the DNA TGTGCCAGCAGTTTATTTTCCCCAGAGATGTGGCGGGAGAAGAAGAATGAGCAGTTCTTC. This gives the protein CASSLFSPEMWREKKNEQFF.

The table lists this clone with many counts. The chain links TRBV29-1 to TRBJ1-1; 10 bases fit TRBD1. J lost 11 bases, V lost 5 bases, and 5 bases had no gene match. Looked up from germline, CDR1 is SQVTM and CDR2 is ANQGSEA. There are 11 residues in the CDR3. The CDR3 DNA follows: TGCAGCGTTACCGGGACAGGGGTCGCTTTCTTT. Translation: CSVTGTGVAFF.

This clone was seen more than once but under ten times. The chain combines TRBV9 with TRBJ1-2, with D unclear. This CDR3 has 11 residues. Between the trimmed V and J ends, which lost 4 bases and 9 bases, there was a span of 10 bases. Looked up from germline, CDR1 is SGDLS and CDR2 is YYNGEE. The CDR3 DNA reads as TGTGCCAGCAGCATCCAGTCTAGCTACACCTTC. This encodes CASSIQSSYTF.

The chain employs TRBV5-5 and TRBJ1-2; D is undetermined. This CDR3 comprises 13 residues. CDR1 and CDR2 (germline): SGHKS, YYEKEE (reference sequence). V shed 0 bases and J shed 6 bases, with 9 bases lying between them. CDR3 nucleotides: TGTGCCAGCAGCTTGGGGTTGGGCGATGGCTACACCTTC. Its protein product is CASSLGLGDGYTF.

In DNA form, the CDR3 reads TGTGTGACGAGTGGGACGGACTATGGCTACACCTTC. Translating gives CVTSGTDYGYTF. The rearrangement joins TRBV6-6 to TRBJ1-2; a possible D gene is TRBD1 (5 bases). Germline assignment: CDR1 MNHNY and CDR2 SVGAGI (reference sequence). The CDR3 has 12 residues.

The rearrangement uses TRBV6-6 and TRBJ2-7; TRBD1 matches at 8 bases. V lost 7 bases, J lost 0 bases, and 5 bases stayed unmatched. The germline V gene has CDR1 MNHNY and CDR2 SVGAGI (reference sequence). The length of the CDR3 is 14 residues. DNA of the CDR3: TGTGCCAGCAAAGGACAGGGTGACTCCTACGAGCAGTACTTC. Protein sequence: CASKGQGDSYEQYF.

This chain uses TRBV10-3 with TRBJ2-1; D is possibly TRBD2 (6 bases). Trimming took 3 bases from V and 10 from J, leaving 7 bases between them. The CDR3 is 11 amino acids. Germline-derived CDR1 and CDR2 are ENHRY and SYGVKD. This chain's CDR3 is CAISDRGEQFF. The CDR3, as DNA: TGTGCCATCAGTGACCGGGGGGAGCAGTTCTTC.

J is TRBJ2-4 and V is TRBV5-5; D unresolved. Trimming left V 2 bases short and J 0 bases short, with 9 bases between. Germline-derived CDR1 and CDR2 are SGHKS and YYEKEE (reference sequence). This CDR3 has 15 amino acids. The CDR3 region has the DNA TGTGCCAGCAGCTTAGAAAGATTAGCCAAAAACATTCAGTACTTC. Protein product: CASSLERLAKNIQYF. The full variable domain, rest sourced from reference TRBV5-5 and TRBJ2-4, is DAGVTQSPTHLIKTRGQQVTLRCSPISGHKSVSWYQQVLGQGPQFIFQYYEKEERGRGNFPDRFSARQFPNYSSELNVNALLLGDSALYLCASSLERLAKNIQYFGAGTRLSVL.

The gene calls are TRBV30 and TRBJ1-6; maybe TRBD1 (5 bases). The CDR3 contains 15 residues. Germline CDR1 and CDR2: GTSNPN and SVGIG (reference sequence). V dropped 3 bases and J dropped 4 bases, with 13 bases sitting between them. CDR3 protein: CAWSPRAGYNSPLHF. CDR3 sequence (DNA): TGTGCCTGGAGCCCCCGAGCAGGGTATAATTCACCCCTCCACTTT.

The chain links TRBV18 to TRBJ2-7; TRBD1 matches 9 bases. The germline V gene encodes CDR1 KGHSH and CDR2 LQKENI. This CDR3 is 16 amino acids long. The V and J ends lost 4 bases and 2 bases, in that order; junction bases with no gene match: 9. The CDR3 DNA reads TGTGCCAGCTCACTTGGGACAGGGAGGTTCCCCTACGAGCAGTACTTC. Protein: CASSLGTGRFPYEQYF.

This clone occurred once. The V gene is TRBV4-1, the J gene TRBJ2-1; TRBD2 might be the D (5 bases). CDR3 length: 14 residues. Germline loops: CDR1 MGHRA, CDR2 YSYEKL. The V end lost 4 bases, the J end lost 7 bases, and 14 bases lay between the germline ends. CDR3 loop: CASSPRQSGNEQFF. The DNA for the CDR3 is TGCGCCAGCAGCCCCCGGCAGAGCGGTAATGAGCAGTTCTTC.

V and J are TRBV7-9 and TRBJ1-1, with TRBD1 matching over 9 bases. The CDR3 totals 14 residues. The germline CDR1 and CDR2 sequences are SEHNR and FQNEAQ (reference sequence). J lost 1 base, V lost 5 bases, and 2 bases had no gene match. The CDR3 loop is CASSNRGQNTEAFF. For the CDR3, the DNA is TGTGCCAGCAGCAACAGGGGGCAGAACACTGAAGCTTTCTTT.

The V gene is TRBV27, the J gene TRBJ2-7; the D gene is possibly TRBD2 (6 bases). The CDR3 covers 12 residues. The V end lost 6 bases, the J end lost 7 bases, and 13 bases lay between the germline ends. The germline CDR1 and CDR2 sequences are MNHEY and SMNVEV (reference sequence). The CDR3 region is CASSISGGEQYF. In DNA, the CDR3 is TGTGCCAGCAGCATCTCCGGGGGAGAGCAGTACTTC.

This clone was counted once. The CDR3 protein is CASSLWGASNQPQHF. CDR3 DNA: TGTGCCAGCAGCTTGTGGGGGGCTAGCAATCAGCCCCAGCATTTT. The chain is built from TRBV5-8 and TRBJ1-5; a weak D match, TRBD1 (6 bases). Between the trimmed V and J ends, which lost 1 base and 0 bases, there was a span of 8 bases. The CDR3 contains 15 residues. Germline V gives CDR1 SGHTS, CDR2 YDEGEE.

This chain uses TRBV18 with TRBJ1-1; TRBD1 matches at 9 bases. The CDR3 loop spans 14 amino acids. Trimming cost V 4 bases and J 4 bases; bases outside gene matches: 4. Per the germline V gene, CDR1 is KGHSH and CDR2 is LQKENI. This chain's CDR3 is CASSLQGAGTEAFF. For the CDR3, the DNA is TGTGCCAGCTCACTACAGGGGGCAGGCACTGAAGCTTTCTTT.

This clone occurred once. The rearrangement joins TRBV11-3 to TRBJ1-6; D not resolved. The CDR3 extends over 14 amino acids. CDR1 is SGHNT, CDR2 YENEEA, per germline. The V gene lost 2 bases and the J gene lost 8 bases, with 10 bases spanning the gap. The CDR3 DNA reads TGTGCCAGCAGCTTAAGCGGGGTAGATTCACCCCTCCACTTT. Protein: CASSLSGVDSPLHF.

The chain recombines TRBV11-3 with TRBJ2-7; perhaps TRBD2 as D (7 bases). Germline V CDR1 and CDR2: SGHNT, YENEEA. The V gene lost 5 bases and the J gene lost 3 bases, with 17 bases spanning the gap. This CDR3 is 15 amino acids long. The CDR3 DNA follows: TGTGCCAGCAGCCGAGGGGGGGGCACCCGCTACGAGCAGTACTTC. It specifies CASSRGGGTRYEQYF.

This sequence joins TRBV6-1 and TRBJ1-1; D is unclear. Germline CDR1 and CDR2: MNHNS and SASEGT. Trimming cost V 6 bases and J 7 bases, with 6 bases left between them. The CDR3 covers 10 residues. The CDR3: CASSRGEAFF. CDR3 nucleotide sequence: TGTGCCAGCAGCCGAGGTGAAGCTTTCTTT.